A selection of T cell receptor beta chains follows, all from one sample in a study of blood T cell repertoires in COVID-19. The table came from immunoSEQ multiplex PCR; TCRdb's copy has only in-frame clones and leaves some out. The sample holds a few hundred thousand clones, about nine tenths seen once. Material: peripheral blood. All receptors come from a woman in her thirties with active or convalescent COVID-19. The CDR3 runs from the conserved cysteine through the conserved F or W. Each record gives: D gene, J gene, clone size, V gene, CDR3 length, CDR3 DNA, CDR3 protein. The D gene is left open where the match is weak. Only part of the rows carry a size: once, few, many, or a class if the clone is expanded.

D: TRBD2; J: TRBJ2-7; size: NA; V: TRBV3-1/TRBV3-2; length: 16; DNA: TGTGCCAGCAGCCGGGCTGGACTAGCGGGGGGGCAAGAGCAGTACTTC; CDR3: CASSRAGLAGGQEQYF
D: NA; J: TRBJ2-7; size: NA; V: TRBV7-2; length: 13; DNA: TGTGCCAGCAGCTTAGCACAGGGCAACGAGCAGTACTTC; CDR3: CASSLAQGNEQYF
D: NA; J: TRBJ1-5; size: NA; V: TRBV7-6; length: 16; DNA: TGTGCCAGCAGCTTAGTTGGAGGGGACAGCAATCAGCCCCAGCATTTT; CDR3: CASSLVGGDSNQPQHF
D: NA; J: TRBJ2-1; size: NA; V: TRBV5-1; length: 13; DNA: TGCGCCAGCAGCGTCCGGGGTAACAATGAGCAGTTCTTC; CDR3: CASSVRGNNEQFF
D: NA; J: TRBJ2-5; size: once; V: TRBV28; length: 16; DNA: TGTGCCAGCAGTTTATCGGGGGTAATCGAGGAAGAGACCCAGTACTTC; CDR3: CASSLSGVIEEETQYF
D: NA; J: TRBJ1-1; size: NA; V: TRBV11-1; length: 17; DNA: TGTGCCAGCAGCTCAGCGCTATATCGGGGGATAAACACTGAAGCTTTCTTT; CDR3: CASSSALYRGINTEAFF
D: TRBD1; J: TRBJ2-7; size: NA; V: TRBV19; length: 15; DNA: TGTGCCAGTAGTATAGTGGCACAGGGGCCTTACGAGCAGTACTTC; CDR3: CASSIVAQGPYEQYF
D: NA; J: TRBJ2-5; size: NA; V: TRBV7-2; length: 14; DNA: TGTGCCAGCAGCAATCTAGGAGGTGCAGAGACCCAGTACTTC; CDR3: CASSNLGGAETQYF
D: NA; J: TRBJ2-3; size: NA; V: TRBV7-2; length: 14; DNA: TGTGCCAGCAGCCCGGGGGGCTTCACAGATACGCAGTATTTT; CDR3: CASSPGGFTDTQYF
D: NA; J: TRBJ1-5; size: NA; V: TRBV5-1; length: 15; DNA: TGCGCCAGCAGCCCCGGACAGACTAGCAATCAGCCCCAGCATTTT; CDR3: CASSPGQTSNQPQHF
D: NA; J: TRBJ2-5; size: NA; V: TRBV1; length: 15; DNA: TGCACCAGCAGCAAACCCGGGACAGGGCAAGAGACCCAGTACTTC; CDR3: CTSSKPGTGQETQYF
D: NA; J: TRBJ1-1; size: once; V: TRBV28; length: 14; DNA: TGTGCCAGCAGCTTGCGCTCAGGGGCTGCTGAAGCTTTCTTT; CDR3: CASSLRSGAAEAFF
D: NA; J: TRBJ2-5; size: NA; V: TRBV6-2/TRBV6-3; length: 13; DNA: TGTGCCAGCAGTTGGGAGGATTCAGCGACCCAGTACTTC; CDR3: CASSWEDSATQYF
D: NA; J: TRBJ1-2; size: NA; V: TRBV6-5; length: 12; DNA: TGTGCCAGCAGGCAAACAGGCTATGGCTACACCTTC; CDR3: CASRQTGYGYTF
D: TRBD1; J: TRBJ2-3; size: once; V: TRBV30; length: 13; DNA: TGTGCCTGGGGAGGACAGGGCGCGGCCCGGCAGTATTTT; CDR3: CAWGGQGAARQYF
D: NA; J: TRBJ1-3; size: NA; V: TRBV7-3; length: 14; DNA: TGTGCCAGCAGCCCCGGTTCCTCTGGAAACACCATATATTTT; CDR3: CASSPGSSGNTIYF
D: TRBD1; J: TRBJ2-2; size: NA; V: TRBV7-2; length: 16; DNA: TGTGCCAGCAGCCTGGACAGGGTATTATACGGCGGGGAGCTGTTTTTT; CDR3: CASSLDRVLYGGELFF
D: NA; J: TRBJ1-6; size: NA; V: TRBV7-8; length: 15; DNA: TGTGCCAGCAGTTACAGGAGGGCATATAATTCACCCCTCCACTTT; CDR3: CASSYRRAYNSPLHF
D: TRBD1; J: TRBJ1-6; size: NA; V: TRBV10-2; length: 13; DNA: TGCGCCAGCAGGGGACAGGGTGGATCACCCCTCCACTTT; CDR3: CASRGQGGSPLHF
D: TRBD1; J: TRBJ1-2; size: NA; V: TRBV7-8; length: 15; DNA: TGTGCCAGCAGCAAGCGACAGGGAGGCAACTATGGCTACACCTTC; CDR3: CASSKRQGGNYGYTF
D: TRBD2; J: TRBJ2-2; size: few; V: TRBV7-9; length: 16; DNA: TGTGCCAGCAGCTTTACTAGCGGGATGAACACCGGGGAGCTGTTTTTT; CDR3: CASSFTSGMNTGELFF
D: NA; J: TRBJ1-2; size: NA; V: TRBV4-3; length: 14; DNA: TGCGCCAGCAGCCTTCTCGGGGGGAATTATGGCTACACCTTC; CDR3: CASSLLGGNYGYTF
D: NA; J: TRBJ2-7; size: once; V: TRBV21-1; length: 16; DNA: TGTGCCAGCAGTCTAAAACCGGGACAGGAATCCTACGAGCAGTACTTC; CDR3: CASSLKPGQESYEQYF
D: NA; J: TRBJ1-1; size: NA; V: TRBV7-6; length: 15; DNA: TGTGCCAGCAGCTTAACCTCCAGGGGGAACACTGAAGCTTTCTTT; CDR3: CASSLTSRGNTEAFF
D: TRBD1; J: TRBJ1-2; size: NA; V: TRBV27; length: 14; DNA: TGTGCCAGCAGTTCAGGGACAGGGAGCTTCACGTACACCTTC; CDR3: CASSSGTGSFTYTF
D: TRBD2; J: TRBJ2-1; size: few; V: TRBV30; length: 14; DNA: TGTGCCTGGAGTGGTAGCGGGGGTGGGAGGAAGCAGTTCTTC; CDR3: CAWSGSGGGRKQFF
D: NA; J: TRBJ2-4; size: NA; V: TRBV2; length: 15; DNA: TGTGCCAGCAGTGTGGACGGGGTAGCCAAAAACATTCAGTACTTC; CDR3: CASSVDGVAKNIQYF
D: NA; J: TRBJ2-2; size: few; V: TRBV9; length: 14; DNA: TGTGCCAGCGGGGGCGGGTTCGACACCGGGGAGCTGTTTTTT; CDR3: CASGGGFDTGELFF
D: TRBD2; J: TRBJ2-2; size: NA; V: TRBV3-1/TRBV3-2; length: 19; DNA: TGTGCCAGCAGGAGACTAGCGGGGGGAGCCCTCGGGGAGGCCGGGGAGCTGTTTTTT; CDR3: CASRRLAGGALGEAGELFF
D: TRBD2; J: TRBJ2-5; size: NA; V: TRBV11-3; length: 16; DNA: TGTGCCAGCAGCGACGGGACTAGCGGGGACCAAGAGACCCAGTACTTC; CDR3: CASSDGTSGDQETQYF
D: NA; J: TRBJ1-6; size: NA; V: TRBV13; length: 16; DNA: TGTGCCAGCAGCTTAGGCGAAGGGGCACAGAATTCACCCCTCCACTTT; CDR3: CASSLGEGAQNSPLHF
D: NA; J: TRBJ1-5; size: NA; V: TRBV6-5; length: 12; DNA: TGTGCCAGCGGAGGGGGCAATCAGCCCCAGCATTTT; CDR3: CASGGGNQPQHF
D: NA; J: TRBJ1-3; size: NA; V: TRBV12-3/TRBV12-4; length: 12; DNA: TGTGCCAGCAGGCCAGGGGTAAACACCATATATTTT; CDR3: CASRPGVNTIYF
D: NA; J: TRBJ1-4; size: NA; V: TRBV27; length: 17; DNA: TGTGCCAGCAGTTCTCGGGACCTAACAGGGTCTAATGAAAAACTGTTTTTT; CDR3: CASSSRDLTGSNEKLFF
D: NA; J: TRBJ1-2; size: NA; V: TRBV7-2; length: 14; DNA: TGTGCCAGCAGCTCGCGACAGGCCAGCTCTGGCTACACCTTC; CDR3: CASSSRQASSGYTF
D: TRBD1; J: TRBJ1-2; size: NA; V: TRBV6-5; length: 15; DNA: TGTGCCAGCAGTTACGGCCAGGGGGTCCCCAGTGGCTACACCTTC; CDR3: CASSYGQGVPSGYTF
D: NA; J: TRBJ2-5; size: NA; V: TRBV6-2/TRBV6-3; length: 13; DNA: TGTGCCAGCAGTCAAACCGGGGATGAGACCCAGTACTTC; CDR3: CASSQTGDETQYF
D: NA; J: TRBJ1-6; size: NA; V: TRBV7-2; length: 15; DNA: TGTGCCAGCAGCGTAGATATGACAGCCAATTCACCCCTCCACTTT; CDR3: CASSVDMTANSPLHF
D: NA; J: TRBJ1-2; size: NA; V: TRBV29-1; length: 11; DNA: TGCAGCGACACTGGACAAGGAGGCTACACCTTC; CDR3: CSDTGQGGYTF